This T cell receptor (beta chain) was recorded in a study of type 1 and type 2 diabetes patients. Study summary: Samples came from type 1 diabetic, type 2 diabetic or nondiabetic people, recruited in China. Study conclusions and caveats: Age and gender were not matched between study groups.

Germline V gene sequence: CDR1 MNHNY, CDR2 SVGAGI (reference sequence). The germline V and J ends were trimmed by 6 bases and 3 bases, with 18 bases remaining between them. The CDR3 totals 16 residues. As for this clonotype: The antigen is undetermined.

Amplification started from genomic DNA. Multiplex PCR with 30 forward and 13 reverse primers amplified the TCR beta CDR3. TCRdb used MiXCR to reprocess the multiplex PCR reads, holding one entry per CDR3 protein. The sample includes approximately 260,000 distinct CDR3 sequences, over 45% seen only once; the top ten take roughly an eighth. Material: peripheral blood mononuclear cells (PBMCs). This clonotype was obtained from a young man with type 2 diabetes. This chain links TRBV6-6 with TRBJ2-1; D is unresolved. The CDR3 spells CASSLTLSTSYNEQFF. The CDR3 nucleotides read TGTGCCAGCAGCCTCACTCTATCGACCAGCTACAATGAGCAGTTCTTC.